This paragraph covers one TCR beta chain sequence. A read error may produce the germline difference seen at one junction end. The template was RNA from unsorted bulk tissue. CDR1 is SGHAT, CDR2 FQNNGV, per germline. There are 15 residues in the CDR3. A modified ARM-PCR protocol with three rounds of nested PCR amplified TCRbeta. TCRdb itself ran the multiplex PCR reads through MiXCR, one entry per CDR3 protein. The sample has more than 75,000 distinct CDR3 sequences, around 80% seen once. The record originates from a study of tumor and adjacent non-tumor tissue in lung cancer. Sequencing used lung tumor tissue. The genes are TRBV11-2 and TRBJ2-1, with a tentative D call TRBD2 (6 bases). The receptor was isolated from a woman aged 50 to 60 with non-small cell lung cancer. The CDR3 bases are TGTGCCAGCAGCGCGGGGCCTAGCTCATACAATAAGCAATTCTTC. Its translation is CASSAGPSSYNKQFF.